This TCR beta chain comes out of a study of blood T cell repertoires in COVID-19. Study in general: Material from acute and convalescent COVID-19 was sourced from the United States, Italy and Spain. T cells, B-cell-depleted T cells, or PBMCs provided the cDNA or gDNA that served as material.

Followed over time, Seattle patients had been enrolled while infection was active. Original methodology: Quantification of nucleated cells was approximated via reference gene primer amplification. Clones were read by immunoSEQ multiplex PCR, and TCRdb kept only the in-frame ones, dropping some. Clone size and V and J calls were adopted from that table, with D and trimming inferred from the DNA. The data contain 150,000 or so clones, roughly 90% of them singletons. The CDR3 is made up of 15 amino acids. The V gene's germline CDR1 is MNHEY and CDR2 SVGAGI. The V gene lost 0 bases and the J gene lost 0 bases, with 9 bases spanning the gap.

The chain has TRBV6-5 and TRBJ2-7, with TRBD1 as a possible D gene (5 bases). The specimen was peripheral blood. The clonotype was recovered from a man aged 25 to 40 with COVID-19, enrolled during active disease. Here the CDR3 DNA reads TGTGCCAGCAGTTACTCCGCAGGGCTCTCCTACGAGCAGTACTTC. Its protein product is CASSYSAGLSYEQYF.